The entry below gives a single T cell receptor beta chain sequence along with its context. Its antigen remains unknown. This sample is part of a study of cytomegalovirus exposure and HLA in healthy donors. Overall study results and limits: Usually a TCR sequence was rare, but some public TCRs were found in many donors.

Produced via immunoSEQ multiplex PCR; TCRdb's table is partial and in-frame only. The repertoire holds roughly 140,000 clones, more than 85% seen once, with 0.55% to 0.8% in the top ten. The CDR3 loop spans 15 amino acids. Germline CDR1 is SEHNR and CDR2 is FQNEAQ (reference sequence). V lost 5 bases and J 2 bases, leaving 13 bases between the germline ends. The sequence was collected from a man aged 18 to 35 in good health and CMV-seronegative. Sequenced: PBMCs. The chain is built from TRBV7-9 and TRBJ1-5; D may be TRBD1 (6 bases). The CDR3, as DNA: TGTGCCAGCAGCCGAGGGGGGGCCGGCAATCAGCCCCAGCATTTT. Encoded protein: CASSRGGAGNQPQHF.